This T cell receptor beta chain originates from a study of technical replicates of blood from a handful of donors. Repertoires were generated with immunoSEQ multiplex PCR, while TCRdb's copy carries only in-frame clones and drops some. The sample has about 6,900 clones, almost 97% seen once. The CDR3 totals 16 residues. Germline V gene lookup returns CDR1 MRHNA and CDR2 SNTAGT. The V segment lost 2 bases and the J segment 4 bases; nucleotides outside the gene matches: 7. Sequencing input: PBMCs. The V and J genes are TRBV6-4 and TRBJ2-1; 8 bases are a match to TRBD2. The TCR originated in a human donor in good health. Here the CDR3 reads CASSDGGLAGYNEQFF. The CDR3 region has the DNA TGTGCCAGCAGTGACGGAGGTCTAGCGGGTTACAATGAGCAGTTCTTC.